These 18 T cell receptor beta chains were sequenced from one sample in a study of blood T cell repertoires in COVID-19. Sequencing was performed with immunoSEQ multiplex PCR; in TCRdb, only in-frame clones are kept and a portion is missing. The sample holds more than 300,000 clones; 88% are singletons and the top ten take 1.5% to 2%. The specimen was peripheral blood. The source of these receptors is a woman in her thirties with COVID-19, enrolled during active disease.

The chain couples TRBV21-1 to TRBJ2-7; the listed D gene, TRBD1, was not tested against the DNA. TRBV21-1 is a documented pseudogene. The CDR3 is 12 amino acids. The DNA of the CDR3 is TGTGCCAGCCTGGTAAGGACACTCGAGCAGTACGTC. Protein sequence: CASLVRTLEQYV.

The genes are TRBV2 and TRBJ2-7, with D uncertain. CDR1 and CDR2 from the germline V gene are SNHLY and FYNNEI. The V end was cut by 5 bases, the J end by 0 bases, with 8 bases between. The CDR3 sequence is 13 residues long. The CDR3 here is CASSQGPSYEQYV. The CDR3 DNA follows: TGTGCCAGCAGTCAAGGGCCCTCCTACGAGCAGTACGTC.

The chain is built from TRBV11-2 and TRBJ2-2; D perhaps matches TRBD1 (6 bases). The V gene lost 4 bases and the J gene lost 7 bases, with 10 bases spanning the gap. The CDR3 extends over 13 amino acids. The germline V gene has CDR1 SGHAT and CDR2 FQNNGV. The CDR3 DNA reads as TGTGCCAGCAGCTCTCTGGACAGCGGGGAGCTGTTTTTT. This translates into CASSSLDSGELFF.

The chain has TRBV19 and TRBJ1-3; TRBD1 aligns across 9 bases. The CDR3 runs to 14 residues. The germline V gene has CDR1 LNHDA and CDR2 SQIVND (reference sequence). V was clipped by 6 bases and J by 4 bases; unmatched bases: 4. The CDR3 DNA sequence: TGTGCCAGTAGAGGACAGGGGCTGGGAAACACCATATATTTT. Its protein is CASRGQGLGNTIYF.

The J gene is TRBJ2-3, the V gene TRBV14, with D possibly being TRBD2 (7 bases). The germline V gene has CDR1 SGHDN and CDR2 FVKESK. The CDR3 loop spans 16 amino acids. Trimming left V 1 base short and J 0 bases short, with 11 bases between. This CDR3 is CASSQVGGLSTDTQYF. For the CDR3, the DNA is TGTGCCAGCAGCCAAGTGGGGGGGCTAAGCACAGATACGCAGTATTTT.

The V gene is TRBV7-2, the J gene TRBJ2-7; possible D gene TRBD2, 5 bases. The CDR3 loop spans 15 amino acids. Per germline, CDR1 SGHTA and CDR2 FQGNSA. V was cut by 3 bases and J by 2 bases, with 14 bases left in between. For the CDR3, the DNA is TGTGCCAGCAGCTTTAGCGTGGTTGCAGCCTACGAGCAGTACTTC. It encodes CASSFSVVAAYEQYF.

This chain connects TRBV2 to TRBJ1-5; D gene ambiguous. Germline V gene lookup returns CDR1 SNHLY and CDR2 FYNNEI. The CDR3 runs 15 residues. V was shortened by 0 bases and J by 6 bases, with 12 bases between the two germline ends. Written as DNA, the CDR3 is TGTGCCAGCAGTGAAGCGCTTCGGGGATCTCAGCCCCAGCATTTT. Encoded protein: CASSEALRGSQPQHF.

The DNA of the CDR3 is TGTGCCAGCAAGGTGGGGACAGGGATCACAGATACGCAGTATTTT. Residues: CASKVGTGITDTQYF. The chain joins TRBV7-9 to TRBJ2-3; 9 nucleotides align to TRBD1. The junction had 7 bases not matched to a gene; V was cut back by 7 bases and J by 2 bases. The V gene's germline CDR1 is SEHNR and CDR2 FQNEAQ (reference sequence). CDR3 length equals 15 residues.

The gene calls are TRBV15 and TRBJ2-5; TRBD2 aligns across 15 bases. The CDR3 runs to 18 residues. The junction had 14 bases not matched to a gene; V was cut back by 8 bases and J by 4 bases. Germline lookup yields CDR1 LNHNV and CDR2 YYDKDF (reference sequence). CDR3 in amino acids: CATGPFRTSGGAGETQYF. In DNA, the CDR3 is TGTGCCACCGGCCCATTTCGGACTAGCGGGGGGGCCGGAGAGACCCAGTACTTC.

This clone is a singleton in its sample. V gene TRBV9 combines with J gene TRBJ1-1, with D maybe TRBD1 (6 bases). Germline V gives CDR1 SGDLS, CDR2 YYNGEE. The ends were cut back, 4 bases at V and 12 bases at J, with 13 bases in the middle. CDR3 length: 11 amino acids. The CDR3 DNA is TGTGCCAGCAGCTCGGGGCAGGGGACTTTCTTT. Amino acids: CASSSGQGTFF.

The genes are TRBV15 and TRBJ1-4; D is undetermined. This CDR3 is 15 amino acids long. Per the germline V gene, CDR1 is LNHNV and CDR2 is YYDKDF (reference sequence). Trimming removed 1 base at V and 4 bases at J, with 10 bases between. The CDR3 DNA follows: TGTGCCACCAGCAGAGTCGGGAGCGGTAATGAAAAACTGTTTTTT. Protein product: CATSRVGSGNEKLFF.

A remark on this clone: An end of the junction differs from the germline gene, which may be a read error. The chain recombines TRBV28 with TRBJ2-3, with TRBD2 identical over 9 bases. CDR1 and CDR2 from the germline V gene are MDHEN and SYDVKM. The CDR3 runs to 15 residues. CDR3 region: CASSLSFGLAGDTGF. The CDR3 region has the DNA TGTGCCAGCAGTTTAAGCTTCGGCTTAGCGGGGGACACGGGGTTT.

The genes are TRBV19 and TRBJ1-1; tentative D call: TRBD1 (5 bases). The germline V gene encodes CDR1 LNHDA and CDR2 SQIVND (reference sequence). This CDR3 has 10 amino acids. V lost 10 bases, J lost 7 bases, and 10 bases lay in between. CDR3 DNA sequence: TGTGCCATCGGGGGGATTGAAGCTTTCTTT. Its translation: CAIGGIEAFF.

The V gene is TRBV28, the J gene TRBJ1-4; D unresolved. Germline CDR1 is MDHEN and CDR2 is SYDVKM. The germline V and J ends were trimmed by 6 bases and 8 bases, with 19 bases remaining between them. The CDR3 runs to 15 residues. CDR3 sequence reads: CASSQGRPLGEKLFF. The CDR3 DNA sequence: TGTGCCAGCAGCCAAGGGAGGCCACTTGGGGAAAAACTGTTTTTT.

The rearrangement uses TRBV5-6 and TRBJ2-7; 8 nucleotides align to TRBD1. This CDR3 comprises 15 residues. Germline CDR1 SGHDT, CDR2 YYEEEE. V lost 0 bases, J lost 5 bases, and 7 bases stayed unmatched. The CDR3 here is CASSLGYRGSNEQYV. CDR3 DNA sequence: TGTGCCAGCAGCTTGGGCTACAGGGGGTCCAACGAGCAGTACGTC.

V and J are TRBV7-8 and TRBJ2-2; TRBD2 might be the D (5 bases). Germline V CDR1 and CDR2: SGHVS, FQNEAQ. Between the trimmed V and J ends, which lost 6 bases and 0 bases, there was a span of 8 bases. This CDR3 region has 14 residues. CDR3 in DNA: TGTGCCAGCAGTCGCGGGTCGAACACCGGGGAGCTGTTTTTT. Amino acid sequence: CASSRGSNTGELFF.

The V and J genes are TRBV18 and TRBJ2-1, with 13 bases matching TRBD2. The CDR3 has 15 residues. V lost 3 bases, J lost 8 bases, and 4 bases stayed unmatched. Germline loops: CDR1 KGHSH, CDR2 LQKENI. CDR3: CASSPTSGGAYEQFF. CDR3 DNA: TGTGCCAGCTCACCCACTAGCGGGGGGGCATATGAGCAGTTCTTC.

The chain links TRBV4-3 to TRBJ2-7; TRBD1 aligns across 8 bases. The CDR3 sequence is 17 residues long. Germline CDR1 reads LGHNA; CDR2 reads YSLEER. Unmatched junction bases numbered 11, after V lost 0 bases and J lost 4 bases. CDR3 coding DNA: TGCGCCAGCAGCCAAGATTTACATTCGGGACAGGCTTACGAGCAGTACTTC. Amino acids: CASSQDLHSGQAYEQYF.